The 13 T cell receptor beta chains presented below share a single source sample, sequenced in a study of cytomegalovirus exposure and HLA in healthy donors (dated by TCRdb to about 2017). The library was prepared using the immunoSEQ multiplex PCR assay. The multiplex PCR relied on a mix of 60 forward primers for TCR Vbeta segments and 13 reverse primers for TCR Jbeta segments. The table comes from immuneACCESS by way of TCRdb, which keeps in-frame sequences with V and J called. Part of the clones is missing from these tables; in studies checked, under half for an unresolved V gene and the rest for unknown reasons. The sample includes under 170,000 clones, with around 79% observed a single time. The top ten constitute around 6.5% of the sample. The sequenced sample was PBMCs. Receptors were obtained from a middle-aged man in good health and CMV-seropositive.

The chain links TRBV1 to TRBJ1-1; TRBD1 was called by the table and not checked on the DNA. TRBV1 is deemed a pseudogene. CDR3 length: 16 residues. This chain's CDR3 is CTSSRDDKRFATEAFF. For the CDR3, the DNA is TGCACCAGCAGTCGAGACGACAAGAGATTTGCCACTGAAGCTTTCTTT.

The genes are TRBV6-6 and TRBJ1-2; 10 nucleotides match TRBD1. V lost 6 bases to trimming and J lost 2 bases; unmatched junction nucleotides: 9. This CDR3 has 16 residues. CDR1 is MNHNY and CDR2 is SVGAGI in the germline V gene (reference sequence). CDR3 nucleotide sequence: TGTGCCAGCAGCCGAACCGGGACAGGGGTAAACTATGGCTACACCTTC. It encodes CASSRTGTGVNYGYTF.

This rearrangement joins TRBV10-3 to TRBJ2-5; D gene uncertain. The DNA end is a closer match to TRBJ2-7, so the J assignment may be wrong. This CDR3 is built from 12 residues. Germline loops: CDR1 ENHRY, CDR2 SYGVKD. The CDR3 DNA reads as TGTGCCATCAGTGAGGCTTCCTACGAGCAGTACTTC. This translates into CAISEASYEQYF.

The rearrangement joins TRBV28 to TRBJ2-5; tentatively, D is TRBD1 (6 bases). This CDR3 region has 15 residues. The V end was cut by 6 bases, the J end by 4 bases, with 18 bases between. Germline V lookup: CDR1 MDHEN, CDR2 SYDVKM. The CDR3 bases are TGTGCCAGCAGCGTACCAACAGGGTCCAGAGAGACCCAGTACTTC. It translates to CASSVPTGSRETQYF.

The chain joins TRBV30 to TRBJ2-3; 11 bases fit TRBD2. This CDR3 contains 15 residues. The J segment lost 7 bases and the V segment lost 5 bases, leaving 11 bases of the junction unmatched. Germline V lookup: CDR1 GTSNPN, CDR2 SVGIG (reference sequence). The chain's CDR3 is CAWDRTSGFGNTQYF. Here the CDR3 DNA reads TGTGCCTGGGATCGGACTAGCGGGTTCGGAAATACGCAGTATTTT.

The chain couples TRBV7-9 to TRBJ2-1; D gene ambiguous. Germline V CDR1 and CDR2: SEHNR, FQNEAQ (reference sequence). Trimming cost V 5 bases and J 2 bases, with 7 bases left between them. This CDR3 contains 13 residues. Written as DNA, the CDR3 is TGTGCCAGCAGCCGAGACACCTACAATGAGCAGTTCTTC. This encodes CASSRDTYNEQFF. The entire variable domain, with the rest obtained from reference TRBV7-9 and TRBJ2-1, is as follows: DTGVSQNPRHKITKRGQNVTFRCDPISEHNRLYWYRQTLGQGPEFLTYFQNEAQLEKSRLLSDRFSAERPKGSFSTLEIQRTEQGDSAMYLCASSRDTYNEQFFGPGTRLTVL.

CDR3: CASSLDPGLVLEQYF. CDR3 DNA: TGTGCCAGCAGCTTAGACCCTGGACTAGTTCTCGAGCAGTACTTC. The rearrangement uses TRBV11-2 and TRBJ2-7; TRBD2 agrees at 7 bases. This CDR3 contains 15 residues. Trimming removed 0 bases from V and 6 bases from J; junction bases left unmatched: 8. CDR1 and CDR2 (germline): SGHAT, FQNNGV.

This clone turned up a few times. This rearrangement joins TRBV19 to TRBJ2-7; D unclear. V was clipped by 6 bases and J by 0 bases, with 15 bases between them. This CDR3 is 15 amino acids long. CDR1 and CDR2 from the germline V gene are LNHDA and SQIVND (reference sequence). This CDR3 reads CASSRSGPNSYEQYF. In DNA, the CDR3 is TGTGCCAGTAGCCGGTCAGGCCCGAACTCCTACGAGCAGTACTTC.

This clone was detected only once. The chain uses TRBV6-1 and TRBJ2-5; 7 bases fit TRBD1. CDR3 size: 15 residues. Germline-derived CDR1 and CDR2 are MNHNS and SASEGT. Germline trimming cut 2 bases from V and 5 bases from J; bases unmatched to any gene: 8. The CDR3 nucleotides are TGTGCCAGCAGTGAACCGCGACAGGGTGGGGAGACCCAGTACTTC. Its translation: CASSEPRQGGETQYF.

The rearrangement links TRBV5-5 to TRBJ1-4; the D gene is possibly TRBD1 (6 bases). Germline CDR1 is SGHKS and CDR2 is YYEKEE (reference sequence). This CDR3 is 15 amino acids long. V was cut by 2 bases and J by 5 bases, with 13 bases left in between. The CDR3 loop is CASSLQGNMNEKLFF. The CDR3 DNA reads TGTGCCAGCAGCTTACAGGGAAATATGAATGAAAAACTGTTTTTT.

The chain recombines TRBV27 with TRBJ2-1; 14 bases agree with TRBD2. Per germline, CDR1 MNHEY and CDR2 SMNVEV (reference sequence). Trimming at V came to 5 bases and at J to 9 bases, leaving 9 bases not matched to a gene. This CDR3 has 16 residues. CDR3 DNA sequence: TGTGCCAGCAGTCCCAGACTAGCGGGAGGGGACACTGAGCAGTTCTTC. Its protein is CASSPRLAGGDTEQFF.

The chain employs TRBV10-3 and TRBJ2-5; D not resolved. The germline V gene has CDR1 ENHRY and CDR2 SYGVKD. This CDR3 contains 13 residues. The ends were cut back, 3 bases at V and 2 bases at J, with 7 bases in the middle. CDR3 sequence: CAISERGQETQYF. The CDR3 DNA is TGTGCCATCAGTGAAAGAGGTCAAGAGACCCAGTACTTC.

In its sample, this clone was seen a few times. At one end, the junction sequence differs from germline, possibly due to a read error. The chain recombines TRBV7-7 with TRBJ2-2, with D possibly TRBD2 on 5 matching bases. CDR1 is SSHAT and CDR2 is FNYEAQ in the germline V gene (reference sequence). The CDR3 is 16 residues long. CDR3 in amino acids: CASSELGSSLPGELFF. The CDR3 DNA reads TGTGCTAGCAGCGAATTAGGGAGTAGCCTCCCCGGGGAGCTGTTTTTT.